The entry below gives a single T cell receptor beta chain sequence along with its context. This clonotype showed up many times. The clone's antigen remains unknown. Base qualities are not provided; no much larger clone lies one nucleotide away. The CDR1 and CDR2 encoded by the germline V gene are MNHNS and SASEGT. The CDR3 runs 13 amino acids, cysteine and phenylalanine included. Only the CDR3 part of the read is kept: 39 bases, read in frame from the first base. V has 10 bases trimmed and J has 1 base trimmed; junction bases matching no gene number 6. This sample is part of a study of blood T cells in healthy people across ages (dated by TCRdb to 2015 to 2017). With regard to the full study: In model experiments, template switching captured roughly one uniquely barcoded TCR beta cDNA molecule for every two T cells. To avoid experimental bias, donors of different ages were spread randomly across the sequencing lanes. For two donors (one aged 18 to 29 and one aged 80 or older), the study analyzed two additional independent replicas of 1 million unique cDNA reads from the same blood draw. Donors were grouped into four age groups: young (average about 15 years), middle-aged (39), aged (roughly 62) and long-lived (over 80). Age-related changes in TCR beta repertoire diversity were measured in the study by deep sequencing normalized with unique cDNA molecular identifiers. Broad study findings and their caveats: There was a strong correlation between observed TCR beta diversity and the percentage of naive T cells measured by flow cytometry. Compared with the aged group, more naive CD4+ T cells, fewer expanded clones and increased TCR diversity were shown by the long-lived group, suggesting age selection. Conclusive comparison of naive and antigen-experienced compartments was prevented by the profiling of bulk unsorted PBMCs. Because donor CMV infection status was unknown, age-related changes in expanded clonotypes were potentially confounded. Observed TCR beta diversity per million T cells fell roughly linearly with age, and a significant reduction was already apparent by age around 36. Estimates of total diversity from one million sequenced T cells were regarded as lower bounds and underestimates.

Library method: 5' RACE. For sequencing, an Illumina HiSeq 2500 was employed. A second PCR of about 7 to 12 cycles was performed with a sample-barcoded 5' primer and a J-beta primer mix. Each TCR beta cDNA molecule received a unique molecular identifier from a template-switch 5' adaptor carrying 12 random nucleotides. Each sample yielded at least 3 million CDR3-containing paired-end reads. The Mint cDNA synthesis kit, primed by a TRBC-specific oligonucleotide, was used to synthesize first-strand cDNA from all RNA. Following uracil-DNA glycosylase treatment, all cDNA underwent a first 18-cycle PCR with the universal primers M1SS and BC2_uni_R. The study's own analysis went as follows. For normalization, 1 million high-quality reads, each with a distinct molecular identifier, were randomly selected from each sample. Reads sharing molecular identifiers were discarded rather than binned into consensus sequences. MiTCR, set to a Q25 quality threshold and the strictest error-elimination algorithm, was used for CDR3 identification, clonotype clustering and error correction. A nonparametric unseen species model using Euler transformation provided a lower-bound estimate of total TCR beta diversity. TCRdb reprocessed the public reads (quality trimming at Q25 with fastp, clone calling with MiXCR) and kept in-frame beta chains. Each entry merges the rows of one CDR3 protein and shows their most common DNA and genes. The V and J calls were not made by the authors but by TCRdb's processing. The sample has 850,000 or so distinct CDR3 sequences on record, 25% to 35% of them singletons. The ten largest clonotypes hold around a sixth of the sample.

The approximately 39 donors, aged roughly 6 to 90 years, were systemically healthy Caucasian individuals from Russia. Approximately 9.3 milliliters of peripheral blood were collected from each donor into EDTA-treated Vacutainer tubes. Ficoll-Paque density-gradient centrifugation was used to isolate PBMCs, with at least 6 million per sample. Trizol reagent was used to extract total RNA from the PBMCs, yielding at least 5 micrograms per sample. The percentages of naive CD45RAhigh/CD27high T cells were determined by flow cytometry on a PBMC aliquot from every donor. This TCR came from a woman of 80 years or more in good health. The rearrangement joined TRBV6-1 to TRBJ2-5; the junction holds 7 bases that match TRBD1. Sequencing was done on a sample of blood. At the DNA level, the sequence is TGTGCCACCCGGGACAGCGCCCAAGAGACCCAGTACTTC. This yields the protein CATRDSAQETQYF.